This T cell receptor beta chain was profiled in a study of Tregs in tolerant kidney transplant recipients. The repertoire was sequenced with immunoSEQ multiplex PCR; TCRdb's copy has only in-frame clones and lacks some. The sample includes about 50,000 clones, approximately 90% of them seen just once. V shed 5 bases and J shed 5 bases, with 9 bases lying between them. Germline V gives CDR1 KGHSH, CDR2 LQKENI. The CDR3 is 12 residues long. The nonmyeloablative bone marrow transplants came from related graft donors, with transient mixed chimerism. The chain has TRBV18 and TRBJ2-5, with D maybe TRBD2 (5 bases). Sequenced here: CD8+ T cells from blood (PBMCs), sampled 12 months after the transplant. The TCR sequence derives from a human patient who received a combined kidney and bone marrow transplant. Some T cells may be transferred from the graft donor. As DNA, the CDR3 is TGTGCCAGCTCATCCGCGGGTGAGACCCAGTACTTC. Its translation is CASSSAGETQYF.